The next 23 T cell receptor beta chains were all read from a single sample in a study of blood T cell repertoires in COVID-19. Libraries were prepared by immunoSEQ multiplex PCR; TCRdb keeps only in-frame clonotypes and omits some of them. The sample lists 250,000 to 350,000 clones, approximately 90% occurring once. Sequencing was performed on peripheral blood. The receptor set was obtained from a man younger than 40 with acute or convalescent COVID-19.

This chain uses TRBV19 with TRBJ2-5, with TRBD1 identical over 7 bases. Per the germline V gene, CDR1 is LNHDA and CDR2 is SQIVND (reference sequence). V was pared by 4 bases and J by 2 bases, with 4 bases of the junction left unmatched. This CDR3 region has 14 residues. The CDR3 DNA reads TGTGCCAGTAGTACTCGACAGGGACAAGAGACCCAGTACTTC. It encodes CASSTRQGQETQYF.

This chain links TRBV3-1 (or the pseudogene TRBV3-2) with TRBJ2-2, with TRBD2 matching over 10 bases. The CDR3 is 17 amino acids. J gave up 4 bases and V 1 base, and 6 bases lay outside the gene matches. Germline CDR1 LGHDT, CDR2 YNNKEL (reference sequence). In DNA form, the CDR3 reads TGTGCCAGCAGCCAAGTAGGACTAGCGGAAACCACCGGGGAGCTGTTTTTT. It translates to CASSQVGLAETTGELFF.

This chain joins TRBV28 and TRBJ1-3; 7 bases are a match to TRBD1. J was trimmed by 3 bases and V by 6 bases; bases with no gene match: 11. The germline gives CDR1 MDHEN, CDR2 SYDVKM. The CDR3 loop spans 16 amino acids. This CDR3 reads CASSYPRGAGGNTIYF. CDR3 DNA: TGTGCCAGCAGCTACCCCAGGGGGGCTGGTGGAAACACCATATATTTT. Full variable domain (rest looked up from reference TRBV28 and TRBJ1-3): DVKVTQSSRYLVKRTGEKVFLECVQDMDHENMFWYRQDPGLGLRLIYFSYDVKMKEKGDIPEGYSVSREKKERFSLILESASTNQTSMYLCASSYPRGAGGNTIYFGEGSWLTVV.

The rearrangement links TRBV9 to TRBJ1-2; D gene unclear. Trimming took 1 base from V and 3 from J, leaving 10 bases between them. The CDR3 length is 14 residues. The germline V gene has CDR1 SGDLS and CDR2 YYNGEE. CDR3 bases: TGTGCCAGCAGCGTATCCCTGCGGGACTATGGCTACACCTTC. Translated: CASSVSLRDYGYTF.

DNA for the CDR3: TGTGCCAGCAGCGTGGGGCAGGGTCTCGGCCAAGAGACCCAGTACTTC. Translating gives CASSVGQGLGQETQYF. This rearrangement joins TRBV9 to TRBJ2-5; tentatively, D is TRBD1 (5 bases). This CDR3 is 16 amino acids long. In germline, CDR1 is SGDLS, CDR2 YYNGEE. Deletions cut 2 bases from V and 1 base from J, with 15 bases between.

The chain is built from TRBV9 and TRBJ2-5, with a tentative D call TRBD2 (6 bases). CDR3 length: 15 amino acids. The V gene's germline CDR1 is SGDLS and CDR2 YYNGEE. With 3 bases removed from V and 1 base from J, the gap between germline ends came to 13 bases. CDR3 in DNA: TGTGCCAGCAGCGAGCGAGCGGGCACCCAAGAGACCCAGTACTTC. Protein sequence: CASSERAGTQETQYF.

Here the CDR3 reads CASSLLPAGSYEQYF. In DNA, the CDR3 is TGTGCCAGCAGCTTACTTCCAGCGGGCTCGTACGAGCAGTACTTC. V and J are TRBV7-3 and TRBJ2-7, with a tentative D call TRBD2 (6 bases). V lost 2 bases and J lost 4, with 15 bases in between. CDR3 length: 15 residues. Per the germline V gene, CDR1 is SGHTA and CDR2 is FQGTGA.

This clone was detected only a few times. V usage is TRBV19 and J usage is TRBJ2-7, with 8 bases that match TRBD1. This CDR3 comprises 16 residues. V lost 3 bases to trimming and J lost 0 bases; unmatched junction nucleotides: 7. Per germline, CDR1 LNHDA and CDR2 SQIVND (reference sequence). CDR3 bases: TGTGCCAGTAGTATCCGAACAGGGGGGAGCTCCTACGAGCAGTACTTC. It translates to CASSIRTGGSSYEQYF.

Written as DNA, the CDR3 is TGTGCCAGCAGTTTAATGGGACAGTTCGAACAGTTCTTC. Protein: CASSLMGQFEQFF. This chain connects TRBV28 to TRBJ2-1; TRBD1 agrees at 7 bases. V lost 2 bases, J lost 13 bases, and 8 bases stayed unmatched. The CDR3 sequence is 13 residues long. Germline V gene lookup returns CDR1 MDHEN and CDR2 SYDVKM. Looking up the rest from reference TRBV28 and TRBJ2-1 gives the full variable domain: DVKVTQSSRYLVKRTGEKVFLECVQDMDHENMFWYRQDPGLGLRLIYFSYDVKMKEKGDIPEGYSVSREKKERFSLILESASTNQTSMYLCASSLMGQFEQFFGPGTRLTVL.

The chain has TRBV12-3 or TRBV12-4 and TRBJ1-2; D might be TRBD1 (5 bases). V was trimmed by 6 bases and J by 7 bases, leaving 15 bases between them. The CDR3 sequence is 13 residues long. The CDR3 DNA is TGTGCCAGCAGCCCGTCAGGGTACGGTGGCTACACCTTC. Protein sequence: CASSPSGYGGYTF.

The V call is TRBV27, the J call TRBJ1-2; TRBD1 is a possible D gene (5 bases). V was pared by 5 bases and J by 6 bases, with 16 bases between. The CDR3 length is 14 residues. The germline gives CDR1 MNHEY, CDR2 SMNVEV (reference sequence). CDR3 bases: TGTGCCAGCAGTCTTTCCGGGACGGGGGATGGCTACACCTTC. It encodes CASSLSGTGDGYTF.

The chain employs TRBV7-9 and TRBJ2-7; 12 bases agree with TRBD2. Germline V CDR1 and CDR2: SEHNR, FQNEAQ (reference sequence). This CDR3 contains 17 residues. V was clipped by 2 bases and J by 0 bases; unmatched bases: 5. In DNA, the CDR3 is TGTGCCAGCAGCTTACCGACTAGCGGGGGACCCTCCTACGAGCAGTACTTC. Translation: CASSLPTSGGPSYEQYF.

The V call is TRBV7-5, the J call TRBJ2-2; no check of the table's D call, TRBD2, against the DNA was made. TRBV7-5 is given as a pseudogene. The CDR3 sequence is 17 residues long. As DNA, the CDR3 is TGTGCCAGAAGCTTGTTTCCGTGGGAGAGGAACACCGGGGAGCTGTTTTTT. This encodes CARSLFPWERNTGELFF.

This clone has just one count. Written as DNA, the CDR3 is TGTGCCAGCAGGCCAACCTCGACGGGGGCTGGAAACACCATATATTTT. Protein product: CASRPTSTGAGNTIYF. V and J are TRBV6-6 and TRBJ1-3; weak D call: TRBD1 (5 bases). The germline V gene has CDR1 MNHNY and CDR2 SVGAGI (reference sequence). CDR3 length: 16 residues. Trimming shortened V by 6 bases and J by 2 bases, and 17 bases separated the two germline ends.

V gene TRBV2 combines with J gene TRBJ2-2, with 9 bases aligning to TRBD1. Germline CDR1 and CDR2: SNHLY and FYNNEI. Trimming cost V 5 bases and J 7 bases; bases outside gene matches: 5. This CDR3 has 14 amino acids. The CDR3: CASSLDRGNGELFF. CDR3 bases: TGTGCCAGCAGTCTAGACAGGGGGAACGGGGAGCTGTTTTTT.

The genes are TRBV7-3 and TRBJ1-1; D is ambiguous. Germline lookup yields CDR1 SGHTA and CDR2 FQGTGA. The CDR3 totals 14 residues. V lost 2 bases and J 8 bases, leaving 15 bases between the germline ends. CDR3 coding DNA: TGTGCCAGCAGCTTAGCAGGAGGTAGCAGCGAAGCTTTCTTT. Translation: CASSLAGGSSEAFF.

The genes are TRBV4-2 and TRBJ2-7; D is uncertain. Germline CDR1 is LGHNA and CDR2 is YNFKEQ. Trimming removed 0 bases at V and 3 bases at J, with 18 bases between. This CDR3 has 17 residues. CDR3 protein: CASSQEVNTAEIYEQYF. CDR3 DNA sequence: TGTGCCAGCAGCCAAGAAGTTAATACAGCAGAGATCTACGAGCAGTACTTC.

The chain uses TRBV5-1 and TRBJ2-3; no clear D gene. The CDR3 runs 18 residues. Germline assignment: CDR1 SGHRS and CDR2 YFSETQ. V shed 1 base and J shed 0 bases, with 18 bases lying between them. DNA for the CDR3: TGCGCCAGCAGCTTGTTGGGTCCCCTGGGCCCCAGCACAGATACGCAGTATTTT. Its protein is CASSLLGPLGPSTDTQYF.

In nucleotides, the CDR3 is TGTGCCAGCAGCCAACCGGGGTCGGAGACCCAGTACTTC. Its protein product is CASSQPGSETQYF. This sequence joins TRBV5-4 and TRBJ2-5, with D maybe TRBD2 (5 bases). The CDR3 length is 13 residues. Per germline, CDR1 SGHNT and CDR2 YYREEE (reference sequence). V was shortened by 4 bases and J by 5 bases, with 12 bases between the two germline ends.

The chain combines TRBV6-5 with TRBJ1-1, with 8 bases identical to TRBD1. Trimming cost V 6 bases and J 0 bases; bases outside gene matches: 0. The germline gives CDR1 MNHEY, CDR2 SVGAGI. The CDR3 has 13 residues. The DNA of the CDR3 is TGTGCCAGCAGGACAGGGGTGAACACTGAAGCTTTCTTT. Protein product: CASRTGVNTEAFF.

The CDR3, as DNA: TGTGGCACCGCAGGGAACAATCAGCCCCAGCATTTT. It translates to CGTAGNNQPQHF. The chain has TRBV6-6 and TRBJ1-5; TRBD1 might be the D (5 bases). Germline CDR1 MNHNY, CDR2 SVGAGI (reference sequence). The CDR3 sequence is 12 residues long.

This clone came up once. This same CDR3 is encoded by further DNA sequences in the sample. In DNA, the CDR3 is TGTGCCAGTAGTATTGTGGCAGGCCAGCCCCAGCATTTT. Its protein product is CASSIVAGQPQHF. The chain carries TRBV19 and TRBJ1-5; D call uncertain. Trimming removed 3 bases at V and 7 bases at J, with 10 bases between. CDR3 length: 13 residues. Germline CDR1 reads LNHDA; CDR2 reads SQIVND (reference sequence).

The rearrangement uses TRBV30 and TRBJ2-2, with no clear D. V dropped 0 bases and J dropped 5 bases, with 7 bases sitting between them. The CDR3 consists of 13 residues. The germline gives CDR1 GTSNPN, CDR2 SVGIG (reference sequence). CDR3 in DNA: TGTGCCTGGAGTGTACTGAGGACCGGGGAGCTGTTTTTT. Protein product: CAWSVLRTGELFF. The whole variable domain, remainder taken from reference TRBV30 and TRBJ2-2, is SQTIHQWPATLVQPVGSPLSLECTVEGTSNPNLYWYRQAAGRGLQLLFYSVGIGQISSEVPQNLSASRPQDRQFILSSKKLLLSDSGFYLCAWSVLRTGELFFGEGSRLTVL.